This T cell receptor (beta chain) emerged from a study of blood T cell repertoires in COVID-19. Study background: Some COVID-19 samples were acute and others convalescent; all came from the United States, Italy and Spain.

Using immunoSEQ multiplex PCR, the repertoire was profiled, and TCRdb retains in-frame clones only, with some absent. Among over 250,000 clones listed, approximately 88% were seen once. The CDR3 has 13 residues. V lost 7 bases, J lost 7 bases, and 4 bases stayed unmatched. What was sequenced was peripheral blood. The gene calls are TRBV12-3 or TRBV12-4 and TRBJ1-6, with 7 bases aligning to TRBD1. The sequence was collected from a man in his fifties with acute or convalescent COVID-19. As DNA, the CDR3 is TGTGCCAGCATAGACAGGGTCAATTCACCCCTCCACTTT. Translated, it gives CASIDRVNSPLHF.